Below are 4 T cell receptor beta chains sequenced from a single sample in a study of blood T cell repertoires in COVID-19. The method was immunoSEQ multiplex PCR; TCRdb's version includes in-frame clones alone and lacks a portion of them. The sample consists of approximately 390,000 clones, around 90% of them appearing once. The sample taken for sequencing was PBMCs or T cells enriched from blood (not recorded which). The origin of the receptors is a woman between 35 and 50 years old with acute COVID-19.

This clone was observed a few times. V gene TRBV29-1 combines with J gene TRBJ1-2; the match to TRBD1 covers 9 bases. Germline V gene lookup returns CDR1 SQVTM and CDR2 ANQGSEA. J was trimmed by 6 bases and V by 6 bases; bases with no gene match: 5. The CDR3 length is 12 residues. CDR3 loop: CSVRRTGDGYTF. In DNA form, the CDR3 reads TGCAGCGTCAGAAGGACAGGGGATGGCTACACCTTC.

The chain employs TRBV24-1 and TRBJ2-2, with D possibly matching TRBD2 (5 bases). Germline V gene lookup returns CDR1 KGHDR and CDR2 SFDVKD. The CDR3 length is 14 residues. Trimming shortened V by 7 bases and J by 1 base, and 9 bases separated the two germline ends. CDR3: CATSGVENTGELFF. CDR3 DNA sequence: TGTGCCACCAGCGGGGTTGAGAACACCGGGGAGCTGTTTTTT.

The V gene is TRBV10-3, the J gene TRBJ2-5; perhaps TRBD1 as D (5 bases). CDR3 length: 14 amino acids. Between the trimmed V and J ends, which lost 4 bases and 4 bases, there was a span of 13 bases. The germline V gene has CDR1 ENHRY and CDR2 SYGVKD. The CDR3 DNA reads TGTGCCATCAGTGGGGGCCCTATCGTAGAGACCCAGTACTTC. Protein sequence: CAISGGPIVETQYF.

The chain recombines TRBV19 with TRBJ1-1, with D perhaps matching TRBD1 (6 bases). Germline V gene sequence: CDR1 LNHDA, CDR2 SQIVND (reference sequence). The CDR3 length is 16 residues. Trimming cost V 7 bases and J 0 bases, with 18 bases left between them. CDR3 in amino acids: CASNLHRDGMNTEAFF. In DNA form, the CDR3 reads TGTGCCAGTAACCTCCACAGGGACGGTATGAACACTGAAGCTTTCTTT.